This is a list of T cell receptor beta chains from one sample in a study of blood T cell repertoires in COVID-19. Data came from immunoSEQ multiplex PCR; TCRdb stores just in-frame clones and leaves some out. Seen here are 190,000 or so clones, 90% observed once, and the top ten hold less than 0.7%. Source material: peripheral blood. The receptors stem from a man aged 50 to 60 with acute or convalescent COVID-19. Both conserved end residues are trimmed from each CDR3.

cdr3_aa j_call v_call
ASNGGTAMNTEAF TRBJ1-1 TRBV28
ASSPGLAGARETQY TRBJ2-5 TRBV11-3
SVEDGQGSFYNEQF TRBJ2-1 TRBV29-1
ASSLGQGAVDTQY TRBJ2-3 TRBV7-3
SVLGADGNIQY TRBJ2-4 TRBV29-1
ATRVTSGFDSYNEQF TRBJ2-1 TRBV24-1
ASRKAWQGLLHNEQF TRBJ2-1 TRBV27
ATSAPGSNQPQH TRBJ1-5 TRBV24-1
ASSMVLAGGHTGELF TRBJ2-2 TRBV19
ASSPWTSGSDEQF TRBJ2-1 TRBV7-9
ASFTGAAGNTIY TRBJ1-3 TRBV19
ASSAQGSTNEKLF TRBJ1-4 TRBV2
ASSPRDRVSYNEQF TRBJ2-1 TRBV6-2/TRBV6-3
ATSAEGSGSPLH TRBJ1-6 TRBV24-1